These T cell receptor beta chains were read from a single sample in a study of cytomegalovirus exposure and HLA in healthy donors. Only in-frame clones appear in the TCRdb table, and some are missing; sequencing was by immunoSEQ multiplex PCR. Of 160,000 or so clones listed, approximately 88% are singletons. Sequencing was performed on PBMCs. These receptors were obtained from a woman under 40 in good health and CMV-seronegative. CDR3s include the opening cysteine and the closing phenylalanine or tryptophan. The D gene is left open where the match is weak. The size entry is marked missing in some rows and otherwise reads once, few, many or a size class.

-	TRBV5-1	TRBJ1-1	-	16	CASSLEQGLMNTEAFF	TGCGCCAGCAGCTTGGAACAGGGCTTGATGAACACTGAAGCTTTCTTT
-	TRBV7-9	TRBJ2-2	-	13	CASTTLETGELFF	TGTGCCAGCACCACACTAGAAACCGGGGAGCTGTTTTTT
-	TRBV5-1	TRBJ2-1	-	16	CASSSSAPTLGGEQFF	TGCGCCAGCAGCTCCTCTGCCCCAACCTTGGGGGGTGAGCAGTTCTTC
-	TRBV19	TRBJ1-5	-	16	CASSRHREGGNQPQHF	TGTGCCAGTAGTCGTCACAGGGAGGGTGGCAATCAGCCCCAGCATTTT
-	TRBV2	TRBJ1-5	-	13	CASRWTADQPQHF	TGTGCCAGCAGGTGGACTGCAGATCAGCCCCAGCATTTT
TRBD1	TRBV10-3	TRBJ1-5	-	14	CAISEDRVGQPQHF	TGTGCCATCAGTGAGGACAGGGTGGGGCAGCCCCAGCATTTT
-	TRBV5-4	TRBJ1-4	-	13	CASSLWGGEKLFF	TGTGCCAGCAGCTTGTGGGGAGGAGAAAAACTGTTTTTT
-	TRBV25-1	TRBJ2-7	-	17	CASPPRGPGHRSYEQYF	TGTGCCAGCCCTCCAAGAGGTCCAGGACACCGATCCTACGAGCAGTACTTC
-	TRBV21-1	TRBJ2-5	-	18	CASSKGGSERGVRETQYF	TGTGCCAGCAGCAAAGGGGGGTCGGAGCGGGGGGTACGTGAGACCCAGTACTTC
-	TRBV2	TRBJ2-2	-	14	CASSEARYTGELFF	TGTGCCAGCAGTGAAGCCAGATACACCGGGGAGCTGTTTTTT
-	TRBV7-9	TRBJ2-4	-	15	CASSLRAGRWDIQYF	TGTGCCAGCAGCTTGCGGGCCGGGAGATGGGACATTCAGTACTTC
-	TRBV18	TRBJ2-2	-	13	CASSPQGSGELFF	TGTGCCAGCTCACCACAGGGGTCCGGGGAGCTGTTTTTT
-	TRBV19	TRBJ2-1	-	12	CASSILDREQFF	TGTGCCAGTAGTATCCTAGATCGTGAGCAGTTCTTC
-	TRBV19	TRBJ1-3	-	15	CASSIRGASGNTIYF	TGTGCCAGTAGTATACGCGGAGCCTCTGGAAACACCATATATTTT
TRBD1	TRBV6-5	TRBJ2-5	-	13	CASRRTGQGTQYF	TGTGCCAGCCGAAGGACAGGCCAAGGGACCCAGTACTTC
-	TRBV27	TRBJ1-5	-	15	CASSPRGQTHQPQHF	TGTGCCAGCAGTCCTCGTGGACAGACGCATCAGCCCCAGCATTTT
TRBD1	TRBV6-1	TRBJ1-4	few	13	CASKTGGSEKLFF	TGTGCCAGCAAAACAGGGGGCAGTGAAAAACTGTTTTTT
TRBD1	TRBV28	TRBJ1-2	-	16	CASSPGTASFYYGYTF	TGTGCCAGCAGTCCGGGGACAGCCTCCTTTTACTATGGCTACACCTTC
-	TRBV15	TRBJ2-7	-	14	CATSRDGGSWEQYF	TGTGCCACCAGCAGAGACGGGGGATCGTGGGAGCAGTACTTC
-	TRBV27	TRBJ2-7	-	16	CASSLLPSANSYEQYF	TGTGCCAGCAGTTTACTTCCTAGCGCAAACTCCTACGAGCAGTACTTC
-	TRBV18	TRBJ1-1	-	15	CASSPQGGGNTEAFF	TGTGCCAGCTCACCACAGGGAGGGGGAAACACTGAAGCTTTCTTT
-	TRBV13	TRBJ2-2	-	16	CASTQRSRRNTGELFF	TGTGCCAGCACCCAAAGGAGTAGGAGGAACACCGGGGAGCTGTTTTTT
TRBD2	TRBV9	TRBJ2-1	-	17	CASSVLWGGSGYNEQFF	TGTGCCAGCAGCGTCCTATGGGGGGGTTCGGGCTACAATGAGCAGTTCTTC
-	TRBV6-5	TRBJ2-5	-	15	CASSSIKGSVKTQYF	TGTGCCAGCAGTTCCATCAAGGGGTCAGTGAAGACCCAGTACTTC
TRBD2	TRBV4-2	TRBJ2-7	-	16	CASSPRRESPLYEQYF	TGTGCCAGCAGCCCCAGGCGGGAGTCCCCACTCTACGAGCAGTACTTC
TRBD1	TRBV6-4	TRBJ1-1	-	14	CASRRDSLNTEAFF	TGTGCCAGCAGACGGGACAGCCTGAACACTGAAGCTTTCTTT
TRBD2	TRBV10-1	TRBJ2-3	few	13	CASSGGTTNTQYF	TGCGCCAGCAGTGGCGGGACTACGAATACGCAGTATTTT
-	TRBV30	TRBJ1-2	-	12	CAPAVLPYGYTF	TGTGCCCCGGCGGTTTTACCCTATGGCTACACCTTC
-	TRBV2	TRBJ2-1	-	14	CASSGTTAVNEQFF	TGTGCCAGCAGTGGAACAACGGCGGTGAATGAGCAGTTCTTC
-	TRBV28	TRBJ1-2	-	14	CASSLSGGHYGYTF	TGTGCCAGCAGTTTATCGGGGGGCCACTATGGCTACACCTTC
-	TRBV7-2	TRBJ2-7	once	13	CASSVRQVYEQYF	TGTGCCAGCAGCGTCCGACAGGTCTACGAGCAGTACTTC
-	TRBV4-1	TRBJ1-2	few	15	CASSQQVVDRRGYTF	TGCGCCAGCAGCCAACAAGTCGTTGACAGGAGGGGCTACACCTTC
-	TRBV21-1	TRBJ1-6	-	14	CASSKVQQGEALHF	TGTGCCAGCAGCAAAGTTCAACAGGGGGAAGCCCTCCACTTT
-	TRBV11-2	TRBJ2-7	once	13	CASSLSPSYEQYF	TGTGCCAGCAGCCTCAGTCCCTCCTACGAGCAGTACTTC
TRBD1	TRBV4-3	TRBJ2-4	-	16	CASSQNRGVGRVIQYF	TGCGCCAGCAGCCAAAACAGGGGGGTAGGACGGGTCATTCAGTACTTC
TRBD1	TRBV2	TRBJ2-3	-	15	CASSVPGTGANTQYF	TGTGCCAGCAGTGTCCCCGGGACAGGGGCCAATACGCAGTATTTT
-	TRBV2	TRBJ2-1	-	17	CASSEFGGGPPNNEQFF	TGTGCCAGCAGTGAATTCGGCGGGGGCCCCCCCAACAATGAGCAGTTCTTC
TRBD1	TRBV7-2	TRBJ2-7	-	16	CASSLESRTGGGEQYF	TGTGCCAGCAGCTTAGAATCCCGGACAGGGGGTGGCGAGCAGTACTTC
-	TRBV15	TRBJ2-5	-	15	CATSSWGGDLETQYF	TGTGCCACCAGCAGTTGGGGAGGTGATCTAGAGACCCAGTACTTC
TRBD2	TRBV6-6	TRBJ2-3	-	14	CASGSGRAGDTQYF	TGTGCCAGCGGGAGCGGGAGGGCCGGAGATACGCAGTATTTT
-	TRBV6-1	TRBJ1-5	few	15	CASSDQGSSNQPQHF	TGTGCCAGCAGTGATCAGGGATCTAGCAATCAGCCCCAGCATTTT
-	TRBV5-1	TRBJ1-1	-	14	CASSLTRGNTEAFF	TGCGCCAGCAGCTTGACCAGGGGCAACACTGAAGCTTTCTTT
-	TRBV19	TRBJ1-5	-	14	CASTPYRDRQPQHF	TGTGCCAGTACCCCTTACAGGGATCGTCAGCCCCAGCATTTT
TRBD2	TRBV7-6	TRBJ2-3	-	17	CASSSRLAGGGKDTQYF	TGTGCCAGCAGCTCCCGACTAGCGGGAGGGGGGAAGGATACGCAGTATTTT
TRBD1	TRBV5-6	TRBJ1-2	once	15	CASSLGRDRGHGYTF	TGTGCCAGCAGCTTGGGAAGGGACAGGGGGCATGGCTACACCTTC
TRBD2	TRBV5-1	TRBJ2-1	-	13	CASSPAGGPEQFF	TGCGCCAGCAGCCCGGCGGGGGGCCCTGAGCAGTTCTTC
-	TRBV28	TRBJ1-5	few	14	CASLSGAGGQPQHF	TGTGCCAGCCTTTCAGGGGCGGGCGGTCAGCCCCAGCATTTT
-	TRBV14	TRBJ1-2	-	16	CASSPQGTDRHYGYTF	TGTGCCAGCAGCCCACAGGGTACGGACAGACACTATGGCTACACCTTC
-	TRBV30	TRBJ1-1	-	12	CAWSVLGPEAFF	TGTGCCTGGAGTGTTTTGGGCCCTGAAGCTTTCTTT
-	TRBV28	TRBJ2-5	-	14	CASKSGSIQETQYF	TGTGCCAGCAAAAGCGGGTCAATCCAAGAGACCCAGTACTTC
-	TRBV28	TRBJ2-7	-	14	CASSFERVAPEQYF	TGTGCCAGCAGTTTTGAGCGGGTGGCCCCCGAGCAGTACTTC
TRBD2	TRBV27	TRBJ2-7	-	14	CASSSGREWYEQYF	TGTGCCAGCAGTTCGGGGCGGGAGTGGTACGAGCAGTACTTC
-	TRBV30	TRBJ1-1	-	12	CAWSAGETEAFF	TGTGCCTGGAGTGCGGGAGAGACTGAAGCTTTCTTT
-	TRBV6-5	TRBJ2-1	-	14	CASSYNVGAARQFF	TGTGCCAGCAGTTACAATGTGGGGGCAGCTCGGCAGTTCTTC
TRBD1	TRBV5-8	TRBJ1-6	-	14	CASSLRDRGSPLHF	TGTGCCAGCAGCCTACGGGACAGGGGATCACCCCTCCACTTT